This T cell receptor (beta chain) originates from a study of CD8 T cells in ankylosing spondylitis (dated by TCRdb to the late 2010s). For the wider study: T cell receptor beta repertoires were profiled in healthy donors and ankylosing spondylitis patients so that disease-linked TCR variants could be found. The full study cohort comprised 20 to 25 ankylosing spondylitis patients and 110 or so healthy donors. Samples of peripheral blood were taken, and for ankylosing spondylitis patients, synovial fluid was collected as well. Results and caveats for the whole study, not just this receptor: Significant enrichment of the disease-linked clones was reported in matched synovial fluid samples from ankylosing spondylitis patients. Some TCR beta motif variants had previously been reported in synovial fluid and blood of reactive arthritis patients, which suggested common disease-initiation mechanisms. Blood from ankylosing spondylitis patients appeared to be characterized by a TCR beta motif made up of several highly homologous amino acid variants. A CD8+ phenotype was shown by the disease-linked clones, which were found at relatively low frequencies in peripheral blood.

This clonotype appeared a few times. Its cognate antigen has yet to be identified. No qualities accompany the bases; no much larger clone lies one base away. The sequencer was an Illumina HiSeq 2500. TCR beta libraries were prepared by quantitative 5'-RACE with molecular barcodes. For the original study's pipeline: A new computational method based on a probabilistic model of VDJ rearrangement was used to identify disease-linked TCR variants. TCRdb ran its own pipeline on the public reads, namely fastp trimming at Q25 and MiXCR clone calling, and kept in-frame beta chains. Rows are combined by CDR3 protein, so each entry shows the most common genes and DNA. TCRdb, rather than the study authors, made the V and J calls. In all, the sample holds around 450,000 distinct CDR3 sequences, and roughly 26% of those were seen once. Together, the top ten hold 0.89% of the sample. Here V drops 4 bases and J drops 3 bases, and the junction holds 5 bases not matched to any gene. The germline V gene (reference sequence) provides CDR1 DFQATT and CDR2 SNEGSKA. There are 13 amino acids in the CDR3, from cysteine to phenylalanine inclusive. CDR3 DNA is the only sequence kept; it has 39 bases, read in frame from the first base.

This receptor chain uses TRBV20-1 and TRBJ2-7; 8 of the junction bases match TRBD1. This receptor was identified in a male donor with ankylosing spondylitis. The specimen sequenced was blood, either unsorted or a sorted T cell fraction (not recorded which). The CDR3 region: CSATDREIYEQYF. The DNA sequence reads TGCAGTGCTACGGACAGGGAGATCTACGAGCAGTACTTC.